Below, one T cell receptor beta chain is given with its context. The data derive from a study of blood T cell repertoires in COVID-19. Study in general: Both acute and convalescent COVID-19 samples were obtained from the United States, Italy and Spain. PBMCs, B-cell-depleted T cells, or T cells were the source of the cDNA or gDNA that made up the material.

Original analysis: For nucleated cells, counts were estimated from reference gene primer amplification. TCRdb's table, derived via immunoSEQ multiplex PCR, lists solely in-frame clones and lacks some. V and J calls and clone size follow that table, whereas D and trimming were derived from the DNA. Of some 190,000 clones detected, 80% to 90% appear once; the ten largest clones hold about 10%. This CDR3 comprises 15 residues. Germline V lookup: CDR1 MNHNY, CDR2 SVGAGI (reference sequence). The germline V and J ends were trimmed by 0 bases and 4 bases, with 10 bases remaining between them. This chain uses TRBV6-6 with TRBJ1-5; D perhaps matches TRBD1 (6 bases). Sequencing input: peripheral blood. This clonotype was sampled from a human donor with active or convalescent COVID-19. The donor label of this sample is uncertain. CDR3 residues: CASSYSAGDNQPQHF. The CDR3 bases are TGTGCCAGCAGTTACTCCGCAGGGGATAATCAGCCCCAGCATTTT.